The entry below gives a single T cell receptor beta chain sequence along with its context. What it binds is unknown. The CDR3 covers 15 residues. CDR1 is SGHKS and CDR2 is YYEKEE in the germline V gene (reference sequence). V lost 6 bases and J lost 1, with 16 bases in between. TCRdb ran MiXCR on the 5' RACE reads and lists one entry per CDR3 protein. The sample has some 180,000 distinct CDR3 sequences, approximately 17% seen once. The record originates from a study of T-cell memory formation after mild COVID-19. Study conclusions and caveats: Some SARS-CoV-2-responding clones were already detected in memory before infection.

The receptor's source is a man younger than 35 who had mild COVID-19 (a few samples of this study predate the infection). Cell type and time point are not known. Specimen: PBMCs or a T cell subset sorted from them (not recorded which). The gene calls are TRBV5-5 and TRBJ1-1, with D possibly TRBD1 on 6 matching bases. CDR3 sequence: CASTSNGQPNTEAFF. CDR3 DNA: TGTGCCAGCACCTCTAACGGACAGCCGAACACTGAAGCTTTCTTT.